This T cell receptor beta chain comes out of a study of blood T cell repertoires in COVID-19. Study details: Researchers got acute and convalescent COVID-19 samples from the United States, Italy and Spain. Nucleic acid was either cDNA or gDNA, and it came from T cells, B-cell-depleted T cells, or PBMCs.

The assay was immunoSEQ multiplex PCR, and TCRdb's table has in-frame clones only and misses some. The table has about 500,000 clones, around 90% seen once. Assignment of participants to cohorts was predicated upon participant-reported clinical history. Among Cohort 3 donors, those recovered had two negative PCRs, clearance, or symptom resolution. V shed 3 bases, J shed 4 bases, and the junction held 5 bases outside the gene matches. The CDR3 is made up of 14 amino acids. The germline V gene has CDR1 MNHEY and CDR2 SMNVEV (reference sequence). This sequence originates from a woman younger than 35 who had recovered from COVID-19. This chain joins TRBV27 and TRBJ1-2; TRBD1 agrees at 7 bases. The source material was PBMCs or T cells enriched from blood (not recorded which). CDR3 sequence reads: CASSFGAGGYGYTF. As DNA, the CDR3 is TGTGCCAGCAGTTTTGGGGCAGGGGGCTATGGCTACACCTTC.